This passage covers 30 T cell receptor beta chains from one sample sequenced in a study of cytomegalovirus exposure and HLA in healthy donors. PCR involved 60 Vbeta and 13 Jbeta primers. Assay used: immunoSEQ multiplex PCR; TCRdb lists only in-frame clones, some missing. The table includes almost 200,000 clones, roughly 78% detected once. Sequencing was done on a sample of PBMCs. The receptors come from a woman between 25 and 40 years old in good health and CMV-seropositive.

This clone was detected once. The gene calls are TRBV5-1 and TRBJ1-1; no reliable D call. V dropped 0 bases and J dropped 6 bases, with 9 bases sitting between them. Germline values: CDR1 SGHRS, CDR2 YFSETQ. CDR3 length: 13 amino acids. The CDR3 region has the DNA TGCGCCAGCAGCTTGGCGGGAGTAGCTGAAGCTTTCTTT. The encoded protein is CASSLAGVAEAFF.

The chain has TRBV30 and TRBJ2-7; 9 bases are shared with TRBD2. The CDR3 covers 15 residues. V shed 0 bases and J 6 bases; nucleotides not matched to a gene: 9. CDR1 GTSNPN and CDR2 SVGIG come from the germline V gene (reference sequence). CDR3 nucleotides: TGTGCCTGGAGTGTACTTCTAGCGGGGTCTCGCGAGCAGTACTTC. Translating gives CAWSVLLAGSREQYF.

This chain uses TRBV6-5 with TRBJ2-3; 8 nucleotides line up with TRBD1. CDR3 size: 15 residues. Germline V lookup: CDR1 MNHEY, CDR2 SVGAGI. With V trimmed by 5 bases and J by 4 bases, 8 bases remained unmatched. CDR3 region: CASSRGTGEADTQYF. Here the CDR3 DNA reads TGTGCCAGCAGTAGGGGGACAGGAGAGGCAGATACGCAGTATTTT.

This clone was seen a single time. The chain uses TRBV6-5 and TRBJ1-3; D gene unclear. The V gene's germline CDR1 is MNHEY and CDR2 SVGAGI. The CDR3 consists of 15 residues. Trimming removed 0 bases at V and 1 base at J, with 7 bases between. The CDR3, as DNA: TGTGCCAGCAGTTACTCGGCCGGGTCTGGAAACACCATATATTTT. Residues: CASSYSAGSGNTIYF.

This chain connects TRBV6-5 to TRBJ1-5; possibly TRBD1 for D (5 bases). V dropped 8 bases and J dropped 3 bases, with 11 bases sitting between them. This CDR3 comprises 13 residues. Germline lookup yields CDR1 MNHEY and CDR2 SVGAGI. CDR3 bases: TGTGCCAGCGGGGCCGACGACAATCAGCCCCAGCATTTT. This sequence encodes CASGADDNQPQHF.

The chain recombines TRBV7-9 with TRBJ2-2, with unresolved D. The ends were cut back, 5 bases at V and 1 base at J, with 5 bases in the middle. There are 13 residues in the CDR3. Germline V gene data show CDR1 as SEHNR and CDR2 as FQNEAQ (reference sequence). The CDR3 nucleotides read TGTGCCAGCAGCCCCAAGAACACCGGGGAGCTGTTTTTT. Translated, it gives CASSPKNTGELFF.

Remarks on this clone: One junction end does not reproduce the germline sequence, and a read error may be involved. The chain couples TRBV6-4 to TRBJ1-2, with a weak D call TRBD1 (5 bases). The CDR3 consists of 13 residues. CDR1 and CDR2 from the germline V gene are MRHNA and SNTAGT. The DNA for the CDR3 is TGTGCCAGCAGCGGCGGGGACGTCTATAGCTACACCTTC. Its protein is CASSGGDVYSYTF.

The rearrangement joins TRBV4-2 to TRBJ2-5, with a tentative D call TRBD1 (5 bases). Trimming took 0 bases from V and 5 from J, leaving 13 bases between them. The CDR3 is 15 amino acids. Germline V lookup: CDR1 LGHNA, CDR2 YNFKEQ. CDR3 protein: CASSQDHSRAETQYF. The CDR3 DNA follows: TGTGCCAGCAGCCAAGATCACTCCAGGGCGGAGACCCAGTACTTC.

This chain connects TRBV6-4 to TRBJ1-2; 7 bases line up with TRBD1. CDR1 and CDR2 from the germline V gene are MRHNA and SNTAGT. V dropped 8 bases and J dropped 2; count of bases not matched to a gene: 11. The length of the CDR3 is 15 residues. The CDR3 loop reads CASRKTGFENYGYTF. Written as DNA, the CDR3 is TGTGCCAGCCGTAAGACAGGGTTCGAAAACTATGGCTACACCTTC.

V usage is TRBV14 and J usage is TRBJ2-1; no firm D call. CDR3 size: 12 residues. The germline V gene encodes CDR1 SGHDN and CDR2 FVKESK. V was shortened by 4 bases and J by 5 bases, with 6 bases between the two germline ends. DNA for the CDR3: TGTGCCAGCAGCCCCAGTAACAATGAGCAGTTCTTC. Protein: CASSPSNNEQFF.

The gene calls are TRBV7-8 and TRBJ2-4; 7 positions agree with TRBD1. This CDR3 spans 12 amino acids. The germline V gene has CDR1 SGHVS and CDR2 FQNEAQ. The V and J ends lost 1 base and 14 bases, in that order; junction bases with no gene match: 5. CDR3 residues: CASSLDSDREYF. Written as DNA, the CDR3 is TGTGCCAGCAGCTTAGATTCAGACAGGGAGTACTTC.

The chain employs TRBV21-1 and TRBJ2-1; TRBD2, the D gene given by the table, was not confirmed from the DNA. TRBV21-1 corresponds to a pseudogene. The CDR3 loop spans 14 amino acids. CDR3 sequence reads: CASTNPFIGYEQFF. The CDR3 DNA reads as TGTGCCAGCACCAACCCGTTTATCGGGTATGAGCAGTTCTTC.

The CDR3 reads CSVRTGGDGYTF. DNA for the CDR3: TGCAGCGTTCGGACAGGGGGCGATGGCTACACCTTC. J is TRBJ1-2 and V is TRBV29-1, with 11 bases that match TRBD1. V was clipped by 5 bases and J by 6 bases; unmatched bases: 2. This CDR3 is 12 amino acids long. CDR1 is SQVTM, CDR2 ANQGSEA, per germline.

The chain combines TRBV19 with TRBJ1-1; TRBD1 agrees at 9 bases. J was trimmed by 5 bases and V by 5 bases; bases with no gene match: 3. CDR3 length equals 13 residues. Germline CDR1 is LNHDA and CDR2 is SQIVND (reference sequence). CDR3 bases: TGTGCCAGTAGTGGACAGGGGATTACTGAAGCTTTCTTT. Translating it yields CASSGQGITEAFF.

The chain couples TRBV6-6 to TRBJ2-1, with D possibly TRBD1 on 5 matching bases. V was pared by 0 bases and J by 8 bases, with 5 bases between. Germline V gives CDR1 MNHNY, CDR2 SVGAGI (reference sequence). The CDR3 extends over 12 amino acids. The CDR3 region is CASSYSRDEQFF. The CDR3 DNA is TGTGCCAGCAGTTACTCCAGGGATGAGCAGTTCTTC.

The chain is built from TRBV9 and TRBJ2-3, with 9 positions matching TRBD1. There are 15 residues in the CDR3. After removal of 3 bases from V and 3 bases from J, the junction contained 5 bases not matched to a gene. Looked up from germline, CDR1 is SGDLS and CDR2 is YYNGEE. CDR3: CASSASDRGTDTQYF. The DNA for the CDR3 is TGTGCCAGCAGCGCCTCCGACAGGGGGACAGATACGCAGTATTTT.

The DNA for the CDR3 is TGTGCCAGCAGCCGAGACAGGCCTGAAGCTTTCTTT. The encoded protein is CASSRDRPEAFF. The chain is built from TRBV11-3 and TRBJ1-1; weak D call: TRBD1 (6 bases). The CDR3 extends over 12 amino acids. The V and J ends lost 5 bases and 6 bases respectively, with 10 bases between them. Germline V gene sequence: CDR1 SGHNT, CDR2 YENEEA.

V gene TRBV30 combines with J gene TRBJ2-1; D is unresolved. Trimming took 2 bases from V and 10 from J, leaving 12 bases between them. The CDR3 spans 12 residues. Germline V gene lookup returns CDR1 GTSNPN and CDR2 SVGIG (reference sequence). The CDR3 reads CAWSSAAEEQFF. The CDR3 coding sequence is TGTGCCTGGAGTAGTGCGGCGGAGGAGCAGTTCTTC.

The chain recombines TRBV10-3 with TRBJ2-5, with TRBD1 matching 9 bases. Unmatched junction bases numbered 9, after V lost 9 bases and J lost 4 bases. Per the germline V gene, CDR1 is ENHRY and CDR2 is SYGVKD. The CDR3 runs to 14 residues. The CDR3 region has the DNA TGTGCCATAAAACCGGGACAGGGTGGAGAGACCCAGTACTTC. It codes for CAIKPGQGGETQYF.

V usage is TRBV7-6 and J usage is TRBJ2-1; perhaps TRBD1 as D (6 bases). V was cut by 4 bases and J by 9 bases, with 25 bases left in between. The germline CDR1 and CDR2 sequences are SGHVS and FNYEAQ. The CDR3 has 17 residues. DNA for the CDR3: TGTGCCAGCAGCTCCCCTCGAGGGGCAGGGGTCAACGGTGAGCAGTTCTTC. It translates to CASSSPRGAGVNGEQFF.

This chain joins TRBV7-2 and TRBJ2-7; 10 bases agree with TRBD2. V shed 1 base and J 6 bases; nucleotides not matched to a gene: 6. The CDR3 runs to 15 residues. Germline CDR1 SGHTA, CDR2 FQGNSA. The CDR3 nucleotides read TGTGCCAGCAGCTTAGAAGGGACTAGCGTTCTCGAGCAGTACTTC. The encoded protein is CASSLEGTSVLEQYF. The full variable domain, in which reference TRBV7-2 and TRBJ2-7 provide the parts outside the CDR3, is GAGVSQSPSNKVTEKGKDVELRCDPISGHTALYWYRQSLGQGLEFLIYFQGNSAPDKSGLPSDRFSAERTGGSVSTLTIQRTQQEDSAVYLCASSLEGTSVLEQYFGPGTRLTVT.

This chain connects TRBV5-1 to TRBJ2-2; unclear D gene. The V and J ends lost 6 bases and 1 base respectively, with 13 bases between them. This CDR3 has 15 amino acids. Germline V lookup: CDR1 SGHRS, CDR2 YFSETQ. CDR3: CASILPSGNTGELFF. For the CDR3, the DNA is TGCGCCAGCATCCTTCCTTCGGGGAACACCGGGGAGCTGTTTTTT. The variable domain in full, completed from reference TRBV5-1 and TRBJ2-2, reads KAGVTQTPRYLIKTRGQQVTLSCSPISGHRSVSWYQQTPGQGLQFLFEYFSETQRNKGNFPGRFSGRQFSNSRSEMNVSTLELGDSALYLCASILPSGNTGELFFGEGSRLTVL.

The J gene is TRBJ2-5, the V gene TRBV4-1; tentatively, D is TRBD2 (6 bases). The J call may be incorrect, as the DNA end agrees better with TRBJ2-7. The CDR3 sequence is 16 residues long. The germline V gene encodes CDR1 MGHRA and CDR2 YSYEKL. The CDR3 is CASSQDSGLLRSEQYF. The DNA of the CDR3 is TGCGCCAGCAGCCAAGACTCGGGACTGCTCAGATCCGAGCAGTACTTC.

The chain joins TRBV2 to TRBJ1-1; a weak D match, TRBD1 (5 bases). Germline assignment: CDR1 SNHLY and CDR2 FYNNEI. The CDR3 runs to 14 residues. V shed 7 bases and J shed 5 bases, with 17 bases lying between them. The CDR3 nucleotides read TGTGCCAGCACCCCATTAAGAGACAGTACTGAAGCTTTCTTT. Its protein product is CASTPLRDSTEAFF.

The chain joins TRBV6-6 to TRBJ1-1, with 10 bases identical to TRBD1. J was trimmed by 5 bases and V by 11 bases; bases with no gene match: 8. The CDR3 runs 13 residues. CDR1 and CDR2 from the germline V gene are MNHNY and SVGAGI (reference sequence). CDR3 bases: TGTGCCCATAGACAGGGGGCGAGGACTGAAGCTTTCTTT. Protein: CAHRQGARTEAFF.

This rearrangement joins TRBV29-1 to TRBJ2-3, with D hard to call. The V end was cut by 6 bases, the J end by 6 bases, with 7 bases between. This CDR3 spans 10 amino acids. Germline V CDR1 and CDR2: SQVTM, ANQGSEA. The CDR3 sequence: CSVLPDTQYF. The CDR3 DNA sequence: TGCAGCGTACTACCCGATACGCAGTATTTT.

This clone was seen just once. V gene TRBV5-6 combines with J gene TRBJ2-5, with 8 nucleotides matching TRBD2. The germline CDR1 and CDR2 sequences are SGHDT and YYEEEE. Losses at the gene ends were 2 bases for V and 0 bases for J; bases not matched to a gene: 3. This CDR3 is 15 amino acids long. CDR3 DNA sequence: TGTGCCAGCAGCTTAACTAGCGGATACCAAGAGACCCAGTACTTC. Translating it yields CASSLTSGYQETQYF.

A note on this clone: One end of the junction varies from germline; a read error may be responsible. The V gene is TRBV6-5, the J gene TRBJ2-7; possibly TRBD2 for D (6 bases). The CDR3 length is 13 residues. Germline V gives CDR1 MNHEY, CDR2 SVGAGI. The CDR3 DNA reads as TGTGCCAGCAGTTACGCGGGACTCTACGGGCAGTACTTC. Protein sequence: CASSYAGLYGQYF.

This chain joins TRBV2 and TRBJ1-5; TRBD1 matches 8 bases. The V segment lost 6 bases and the J segment 0 bases; nucleotides outside the gene matches: 7. Germline V gene data show CDR1 as SNHLY and CDR2 as FYNNEI. The CDR3 contains 16 residues. The CDR3 loop reads CASSPDRGYSNQPQHF. CDR3 nucleotide sequence: TGTGCCAGCAGCCCCGACAGGGGCTATAGCAATCAGCCCCAGCATTTT.

The chain links TRBV15 to TRBJ2-7, with TRBD2 as a possible D gene (7 bases). CDR1 and CDR2 from the germline V gene are LNHNV and YYDKDF (reference sequence). The CDR3 is made up of 14 amino acids. V was cut by 5 bases and J by 6 bases, with 17 bases left in between. The CDR3 DNA sequence: TGTGCCACCAGCCCCAATCCGGGGGGCGGCGAGCAGTACTTC. Its translation: CATSPNPGGGEQYF.